Following are 14 T cell receptor beta chains from one sample sequenced in a study of shared clonotypes between healthy human individuals. The repertoire was sequenced with immunoSEQ multiplex PCR; TCRdb's copy has only in-frame clones and lacks some. The repertoire holds under 600,000 clones, with around 78% as singletons. The source material was PBMCs. Every receptor here comes from a woman between 35 and 50 years old in good health. Some clones in this sample may be carry-over from other donors' samples.

This rearrangement joins TRBV15 to TRBJ2-2; D uncertain. The CDR3 runs to 13 residues. Trimming pared 0 bases from V and 6 bases from J, leaving 5 bases between. Germline V CDR1 and CDR2: LNHNV, YYDKDF (reference sequence). The CDR3 DNA reads TGTGCCACCAGCAGAGATTCTTCCGGGGAGCTGTTTTTT. Translated: CATSRDSSGELFF.

The V call is TRBV11-2, the J call TRBJ2-7; D possibly corresponds to TRBD2 (6 bases). Per germline, CDR1 SGHAT and CDR2 FQNNGV. V lost 5 bases to trimming and J lost 6 bases, with 11 bases between them. The CDR3 covers 12 residues. The CDR3 nucleotides read TGTGCCAGCAGCCCTAGCGTTCCCGAGCAGTACTTC. It translates to CASSPSVPEQYF.

To note about this clone: The same CDR3 is also encoded by other DNA sequences in this sample. This chain joins TRBV27 and TRBJ2-3; D ambiguous. CDR1 is MNHEY, CDR2 SMNVEV, per germline (reference sequence). This CDR3 is built from 12 residues. Trimming took 5 bases from V and 2 from J, leaving 5 bases between them. The CDR3 spells CASSPNTDTQYF. The CDR3 DNA reads as TGTGCCAGCAGTCCCAACACAGATACGCAGTATTTT.

To note about this clone: A read error may account for a junction end that differs from germline. The CDR3 nucleotides read TGCTCCAGCAGCCCCGCGACAGCCTATGGCTACACCTTC. Translating gives CSSSPATAYGYTF. This sequence joins TRBV4-3 and TRBJ1-2; tentative D call: TRBD1 (5 bases). The CDR3 covers 13 residues. Germline V gene data show CDR1 as LGHNA and CDR2 as YSLEER.

The CDR3 is CASNPELRDNEQFF. The CDR3 DNA is TGTGCCAGCAACCCCGAGTTAAGAGACAATGAGCAGTTCTTC. The chain combines TRBV2 with TRBJ2-1; D is uncertain. Germline CDR1 is SNHLY and CDR2 is FYNNEI. Trimming removed 7 bases from V and 5 bases from J, with 15 bases in between. This CDR3 contains 14 residues.

J is TRBJ2-3 and V is TRBV4-1; D is unclear. CDR1 and CDR2 from the germline V gene are MGHRA and YSYEKL. This CDR3 comprises 20 residues. Trimming removed 1 base from V and 4 bases from J, with 27 bases in between. Here the CDR3 DNA reads TGCGCCAGCAGCCAAGCTGGCAGGACCCTAGGACGAGAGCCACCAGATACGCAGTATTTT. This encodes CASSQAGRTLGREPPDTQYF.

The table lists this clone with a few counts. The chain links TRBV6-6 to TRBJ1-1; no reliable D call. The germline gives CDR1 MNHNY, CDR2 SVGAGI (reference sequence). V gave up 1 base and J gave up 4 bases, with 7 bases separating them. This CDR3 spans 13 amino acids. The CDR3 bases are TGTGCCAGCAGTTACTATGTCAGCACTGAAGCTTTCTTT. It is translated as CASSYYVSTEAFF.

The chain carries TRBV14 and TRBJ2-1; no firm D call. The V gene's germline CDR1 is SGHDN and CDR2 FVKESK. This CDR3 has 13 amino acids. V lost 1 base and J 4 bases, leaving 5 bases between the germline ends. As DNA, the CDR3 is TGTGCCAGCAGCCAAGGACCTTACAATGAGCAGTTCTTC. Translated, it gives CASSQGPYNEQFF.

This chain connects TRBV30 to TRBJ2-3; no clear D. CDR1 and CDR2 from the germline V gene are GTSNPN and SVGIG (reference sequence). The CDR3 is 14 residues long. Trimming took off 0 bases at V and 3 bases at J, with 10 bases between the two ends. The CDR3: CAWSVGGPTDTQYF. The CDR3 nucleotides read TGTGCCTGGAGTGTGGGCGGTCCTACAGATACGCAGTATTTT.

This clone was seen just once. The chain carries TRBV5-1 and TRBJ2-7, with TRBD1 matching 8 bases. The CDR3 runs to 18 residues. The germline CDR1 and CDR2 sequences are SGHRS and YFSETQ. The trim removed 4 bases at V and 1 base at J, leaving 16 bases unmatched. The CDR3 DNA reads TGCGCCAGCAGCCGGGCGGCGGGCCAGGGGGCCATTTCCTACGAGCAGTACTTC. Amino acids: CASSRAAGQGAISYEQYF.

This clone showed up just a few times. The rearrangement links TRBV28 to TRBJ2-7, with TRBD1 matching over 9 bases. The CDR3 length is 16 residues. V gave up 2 bases and J gave up 6 bases; unmatched junction bases: 11. Germline lookup yields CDR1 MDHEN and CDR2 SYDVKM. CDR3 region: CASSLSLGQGPLEQYF. CDR3 DNA: TGTGCCAGCAGTTTAAGTCTTGGACAGGGGCCCCTCGAGCAGTACTTC.

This clone was counted a single time. The chain uses TRBV19 and TRBJ2-5; 9 bases map to TRBD2. Trimming at V came to 8 bases and at J to 2 bases, leaving 6 bases not matched to a gene. CDR3 length: 14 amino acids. Germline CDR1 LNHDA, CDR2 SQIVND (reference sequence). The CDR3: CASAVLAGQETQYF. CDR3 in DNA: TGTGCCAGTGCGGTCCTAGCGGGACAAGAGACCCAGTACTTC.

The chain joins TRBV11-2 to TRBJ2-3; D is perhaps TRBD2 (6 bases). This CDR3 comprises 15 residues. Deletions cut 1 base from V and 9 bases from J, with 17 bases between. CDR1 is SGHAT and CDR2 is FQNNGV in the germline V gene. CDR3 sequence reads: CASSLALGRSTTQYF. The CDR3 region has the DNA TGTGCCAGCAGCTTAGCCCTAGGGAGGTCGACGACGCAGTATTTT.

The chain couples TRBV27 to TRBJ1-1; TRBD1 is a possible D gene (6 bases). CDR3 size: 14 residues. V was shortened by 6 bases and J by 2 bases, with 13 bases between the two germline ends. Germline V lookup: CDR1 MNHEY, CDR2 SMNVEV (reference sequence). The CDR3 region has the DNA TGTGCCAGCAGCCTGACAGGAGCAAACACTGAAGCTTTCTTT. This codes for CASSLTGANTEAFF.